A single sample is the source of the 18 T cell receptor beta chains below, sequenced in a study of graft-versus-host responses after intestinal transplantation. Only in-frame clones appear in the TCRdb table, and some are missing; sequencing was by immunoSEQ multiplex PCR. Of about 21,000 clones listed, 85% to 95% are singletons. Sequenced here: PBMCs, sampled about 250 days after intestinal transplant. All receptors derive from a human patient who received an intestinal transplant, so some T cells may come from the graft donor.

The chain joins TRBV18 to TRBJ1-1, with TRBD1 as a possible D gene (6 bases). From germline, CDR1 is KGHSH and CDR2 LQKENI. There are 15 residues in the CDR3. Trimming took off 5 bases at V and 5 bases at J, with 18 bases between the two ends. CDR3 coding DNA: TGTGCCAGCTCATCGGGTAGGGGGGGGAGGACTGAAGCTTTCTTT. Translating gives CASSSGRGGRTEAFF.

J is TRBJ2-5 and V is TRBV15; D is possibly TRBD2 (6 bases). The J call could be wrong; TRBJ2-7 is a better fit for the DNA end. The CDR3 totals 15 residues. CDR1 is LNHNV and CDR2 is YYDKDF in the germline V gene (reference sequence). For the CDR3, the DNA is TGTGCCACCAGCAGAGATCACGGGGGAACCTACGAGCAGTACTTC. Translating gives CATSRDHGGTYEQYF.

V and J are TRBV5-1 and TRBJ1-2; D possibly corresponds to TRBD1 (5 bases). This CDR3 is 16 amino acids long. Trimming pared 4 bases from V and 4 bases from J, leaving 20 bases between. Germline V gene lookup returns CDR1 SGHRS and CDR2 YFSETQ. The CDR3 sequence is CASSTESGTAFYGYTF. In nucleotides, the CDR3 is TGCGCCAGCAGCACTGAGTCCGGGACCGCCTTCTATGGCTACACCTTC.

The CDR3, as DNA: TGTGCCAGCAGTGAGGCTGCCTGGGACTCGACCTACGAGCAGTACTTC. Translated, it gives CASSEAAWDSTYEQYF. The chain uses TRBV6-1 and TRBJ2-7; D might be TRBD2 (6 bases). The V gene's germline CDR1 is MNHNS and CDR2 SASEGT. Trimming took off 3 bases at V and 2 bases at J, with 17 bases between the two ends. The CDR3 sequence is 16 residues long.

J is TRBJ2-1 and V is TRBV9, with D uncertain. The CDR3 runs 13 residues. Trimming stripped 3 bases from V and 6 bases from J, with 10 bases between. In germline, CDR1 is SGDLS, CDR2 YYNGEE. CDR3 in amino acids: CASSDHSGNEQFF. The CDR3 nucleotides are TGTGCCAGCAGCGACCACTCCGGCAATGAGCAGTTCTTC.

CDR3 DNA sequence: TGCAGCGTGGGGGCGTTTAACACTGAAGCTTTCTTT. It yields the protein CSVGAFNTEAFF. This chain uses TRBV29-1 with TRBJ1-1; D perhaps matches TRBD1 (6 bases). Germline V gene sequence: CDR1 SQVTM, CDR2 ANQGSEA. The CDR3 is 12 amino acids. The ends were cut back, 6 bases at V and 2 bases at J, with 10 bases in the middle.

The genes are TRBV7-9 and TRBJ2-1, with 9 bases identical to TRBD2. Germline trimming cut 6 bases from V and 8 bases from J; bases unmatched to any gene: 17. CDR3 length equals 17 residues. Germline V gene data show CDR1 as SEHNR and CDR2 as FQNEAQ (reference sequence). CDR3 in amino acids: CASSYLAGEYLFHEQFF. The CDR3 DNA sequence: TGTGCCAGCAGTTACTTAGCGGGAGAATACCTTTTCCATGAGCAGTTCTTC.

CDR3 region: CAWSAGTYEQYF. CDR3 coding DNA: TGTGCCTGGAGTGCAGGGACCTACGAGCAGTACTTC. This chain joins TRBV30 and TRBJ2-7; weak D call: TRBD1 (5 bases). This CDR3 contains 12 residues. The germline V gene encodes CDR1 GTSNPN and CDR2 SVGIG (reference sequence). V dropped 1 base and J dropped 2 bases, with 6 bases sitting between them.

The chain recombines TRBV27 with TRBJ2-7; possibly TRBD1 or TRBD2 for D (6 bases each). The germline CDR1 and CDR2 sequences are MNHEY and SMNVEV (reference sequence). V dropped 3 bases and J dropped 2 bases, with 8 bases sitting between them. The CDR3 is made up of 13 amino acids. The CDR3 sequence is CASSLRGAYEQYF. The CDR3 DNA reads TGTGCCAGCAGTTTGAGGGGGGCCTACGAGCAGTACTTC.

The chain uses TRBV6-6 and TRBJ2-1; 11 bases line up with TRBD2. J was trimmed by 5 bases and V by 6 bases; bases with no gene match: 3. This CDR3 region has 14 residues. Germline V gene sequence: CDR1 MNHNY, CDR2 SVGAGI (reference sequence). In DNA form, the CDR3 reads TGTGCCAGCAGCCCGACTAGCGGGGACAATGAGCAGTTCTTC. Its translation is CASSPTSGDNEQFF.

The chain couples TRBV28 to TRBJ2-2, with D tentatively TRBD1 (6 bases). CDR3 size: 15 residues. The V end lost 6 bases, the J end lost 6 bases, and 17 bases lay between the germline ends. Germline-derived CDR1 and CDR2 are MDHEN and SYDVKM. The CDR3 protein is CASRFTGSVSGELFF. As DNA, the CDR3 is TGTGCCAGCAGATTTACAGGGTCGGTGTCCGGGGAGCTGTTTTTT.

The gene calls are TRBV4-1 and TRBJ2-5, with unresolved D. The germline V and J ends were trimmed by 1 base and 2 bases, with 11 bases remaining between them. The germline V gene encodes CDR1 MGHRA and CDR2 YSYEKL. The CDR3 extends over 15 amino acids. CDR3 in DNA: TGCGCCAGCAGCCAAGGCCGTGGATTACAAGAGACCCAGTACTTC. Its translation is CASSQGRGLQETQYF.

The CDR3 bases are TGTGCCAGCAGCTTGGAGAGCCTATCGGGCAATCAGCCCCAGCATTTT. It yields the protein CASSLESLSGNQPQHF. This chain connects TRBV7-9 to TRBJ1-5; D gene unclear. CDR1 is SEHNR and CDR2 is FQNEAQ in the germline V gene (reference sequence). This CDR3 contains 16 residues. Trimming pared 3 bases from V and 2 bases from J, leaving 14 bases between.

The V and J genes are TRBV18 and TRBJ1-1; D is undetermined. The germline gives CDR1 KGHSH, CDR2 LQKENI. V shed 0 bases and J shed 8 bases, with 16 bases lying between them. There are 15 residues in the CDR3. The chain's CDR3 is CASSPPGPKPKEAFF. CDR3 nucleotide sequence: TGTGCCAGCTCACCACCGGGTCCCAAACCTAAGGAAGCTTTCTTT. Full variable domain (remainder filled in from reference TRBV18 and TRBJ1-1): NAGVMQNPRHLVRRRGQEARLRCSPMKGHSHVYWYRQLPEEGLKFMVYLQKENIIDESGMPKERFSAEFPKEGPSILRIQQVVRGDSAAYFCASSPPGPKPKEAFFGQGTRLTVV.

This rearrangement joins TRBV27 to TRBJ2-1; the match to TRBD2 covers 13 bases. The germline V gene encodes CDR1 MNHEY and CDR2 SMNVEV (reference sequence). CDR3 length: 17 amino acids. J gave up 4 bases and V 6 bases, and 9 bases lay outside the gene matches. The CDR3 loop is CASSPGLAGVNYNEQFF. In nucleotides, the CDR3 is TGTGCCAGCAGCCCCGGACTAGCGGGAGTGAATTACAATGAGCAGTTCTTC.

This sequence joins TRBV6-5 and TRBJ2-5, with D tentatively TRBD1 or TRBD2 (7 bases each). Germline values: CDR1 MNHEY, CDR2 SVGAGI. Trimming took off 6 bases at V and 5 bases at J, with 13 bases between the two ends. This CDR3 is built from 13 residues. The CDR3 DNA reads TGTGCCAGCAGCAGGGGGGGCCTGGAGACCCAGTACTTC. Its translation is CASSRGGLETQYF.

The chain joins TRBV7-2 to TRBJ2-2; 7 positions match TRBD1. The CDR3 is made up of 15 amino acids. The trim removed 2 bases at V and 1 base at J, leaving 1 base unmatched. Germline CDR1 and CDR2: SGHTA and FQGNSA. CDR3 loop: CASSLRQGNTGELFF. Written as DNA, the CDR3 is TGTGCCAGCAGCTTAAGACAGGGGAACACCGGGGAGCTGTTTTTT.

This chain joins TRBV29-1 and TRBJ2-2, with TRBD1 matching over 7 bases. The length of the CDR3 is 14 residues. With V trimmed by 6 bases and J by 0 bases, 4 bases remained unmatched. CDR1 and CDR2 (germline): SQVTM, ANQGSEA. The CDR3 bases are TGCAGCGTGGGGACAGAGACGAACACCGGGGAGCTGTTTTTT. Translated: CSVGTETNTGELFF.